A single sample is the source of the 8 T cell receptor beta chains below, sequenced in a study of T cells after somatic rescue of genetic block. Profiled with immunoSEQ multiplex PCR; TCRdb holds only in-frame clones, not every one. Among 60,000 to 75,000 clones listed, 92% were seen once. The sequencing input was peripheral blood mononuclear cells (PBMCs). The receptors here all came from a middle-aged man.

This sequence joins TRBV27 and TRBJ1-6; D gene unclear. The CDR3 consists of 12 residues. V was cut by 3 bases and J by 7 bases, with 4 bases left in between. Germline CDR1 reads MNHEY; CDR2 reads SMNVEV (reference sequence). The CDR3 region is CASSLRNSPLHF. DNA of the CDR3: TGTGCCAGCAGTTTGAGGAATTCACCCCTCCACTTT.

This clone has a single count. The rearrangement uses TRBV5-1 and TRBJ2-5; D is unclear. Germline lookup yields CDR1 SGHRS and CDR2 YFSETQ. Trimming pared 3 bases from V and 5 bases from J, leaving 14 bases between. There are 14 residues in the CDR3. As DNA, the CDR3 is TGCGCCAGCAGCTCCCTGAGTACCGGGGAGACCCAGTACTTC. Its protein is CASSSLSTGETQYF.

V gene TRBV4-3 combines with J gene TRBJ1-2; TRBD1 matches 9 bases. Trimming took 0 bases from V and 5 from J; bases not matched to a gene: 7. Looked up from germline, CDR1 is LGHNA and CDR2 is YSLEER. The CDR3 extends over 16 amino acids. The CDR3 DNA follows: TGCGCCAGCAGCCAAGATCAGGGGACAGGGCGGTATGGCTACACCTTC. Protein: CASSQDQGTGRYGYTF.

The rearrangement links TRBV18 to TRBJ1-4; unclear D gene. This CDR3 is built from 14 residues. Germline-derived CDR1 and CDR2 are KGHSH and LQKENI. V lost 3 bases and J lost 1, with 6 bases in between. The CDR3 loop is CASSPGLTNEKLFF. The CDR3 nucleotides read TGTGCCAGCTCACCCGGGTTAACTAATGAAAAACTGTTTTTT.

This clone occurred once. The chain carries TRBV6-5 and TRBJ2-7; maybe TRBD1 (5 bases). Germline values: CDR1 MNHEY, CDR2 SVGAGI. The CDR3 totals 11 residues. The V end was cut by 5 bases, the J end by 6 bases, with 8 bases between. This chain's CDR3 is CASSRGREQYF. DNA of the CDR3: TGTGCCAGCAGTAGGGGTCGCGAGCAGTACTTC.

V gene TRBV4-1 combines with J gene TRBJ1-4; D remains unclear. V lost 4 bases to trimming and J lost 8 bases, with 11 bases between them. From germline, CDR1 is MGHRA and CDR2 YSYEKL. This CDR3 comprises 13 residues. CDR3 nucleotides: TGCGCCAGCAGCCTACATGCGCGAGAAAAACTGTTTTTT. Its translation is CASSLHAREKLFF.

CDR3 residues: CASSLGRLAVYCSYEQYF. CDR3 in DNA: TGTGCCAGCAGCTTAGGGAGACTAGCGGTCTATTGCTCCTACGAGCAGTACTTC. The rearrangement joins TRBV11-3 to TRBJ2-7, with 9 bases aligning to TRBD2. The CDR3 loop spans 18 amino acids. V trimming: 1 base; J trimming: 0 bases; junction bases outside the gene matches: 10. CDR1 is SGHNT, CDR2 YENEEA, per germline.

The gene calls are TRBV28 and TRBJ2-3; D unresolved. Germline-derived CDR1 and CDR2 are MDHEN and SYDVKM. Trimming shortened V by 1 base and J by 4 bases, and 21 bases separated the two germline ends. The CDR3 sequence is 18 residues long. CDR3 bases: TGTGCCAGCAGTTTATCTACGCGAGTGGGTCTCCCCCCAGATACGCAGTATTTT. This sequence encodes CASSLSTRVGLPPDTQYF. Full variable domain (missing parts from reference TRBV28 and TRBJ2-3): DVKVTQSSRYLVKRTGEKVFLECVQDMDHENMFWYRQDPGLGLRLIYFSYDVKMKEKGDIPEGYSVSREKKERFSLILESASTNQTSMYLCASSLSTRVGLPPDTQYFGPGTRLTVL.